The 7 T cell receptor delta chains given below trace back to one sample, sequenced in a study of γδ T cells in repeated Plasmodium falciparum infection. Bulk repertoires came from Vgamma9/Vdelta2+ or Vdelta2-negative gammadelta T cells flow-sorted from PBMC. TCRdb used CATT to re-call clones from the multiplex PCR reads. The table shows roughly 93,000 delta-chain clones, with 1.4% occurring only once. What was sequenced was gamma-delta T cells from blood. These receptors were taken from a pool of human donors (malaria-infected and uninfected, not separated).

This clone is classed as medium-sized. This specimen includes other DNA sequences encoding the same CDR3. CDR3 loop: CACDTLGAGRTAQLFF. CDR3 nucleotides: TGTGCCTGTGACACACTGGGGGCAGGGAGGACAGCACAACTCTTCTTT. The J gene is TRDJ2, the V gene TRDV2; 8 bases are shared with TRDD3. J was trimmed by 4 bases and V by 1 base; bases with no gene match: 7. Germline lookup yields CDR1 GEAIGNYY and CDR2 EKD. This CDR3 comprises 16 residues.

This clone was seen only a few times. The protein TCRdb gives is from a much larger clone and does not agree with this DNA's translation at residue 7, likely a read error; the protein shown here comes from the DNA. The CDR3 loop reads CALVRTDHLLGDPIRYTDKLIF. Here the CDR3 DNA reads TGTGCTCTTGTGCGTACGGATCATCTACTGGGGGACCCGATAAGGTACACCGATAAACTCATCTTT. V is TRDV1 and J is TRDJ1; 9 bases match TRDD3. TCRdb offers no J gene call, so here the DNA was matched to germline to obtain one. The germline gives CDR1 TSWWSYY, CDR2 QGS. The CDR3 covers 22 residues. The J segment lost 0 bases and the V segment lost 7 bases, leaving 27 bases of the junction unmatched.

With regard to this clone: TCRdb's entry gives the protein of a much larger clone, which mismatches this DNA's translation at residue 11, likely from a read error; the protein reported here is translated from the DNA. The gene calls are TRDV1 and TRDJ1; D may correspond to TRDD2 or TRDD3 (6 bases each). CDR1 is TSWWSYY and CDR2 is QGS in the germline V gene. The CDR3 is made up of 21 amino acids. V lost 4 bases to trimming and J lost 0 bases, with 30 bases between them. The CDR3 here is CALGGHRGPTTWGEYTDKLIF. Here the CDR3 DNA reads TGTGCTCTTGGGGGGCACAGAGGTCCTACGACCTGGGGAGAGTACACCGATAAACTCATCTTT.

This clone showed up just a few times. TCRdb's entry gives the protein of a much larger clone, which mismatches this DNA's translation at residue 5, likely from a read error; the protein reported here is translated from the DNA. The chain joins TRDV1 to TRDJ1, with D possibly being TRDD2 or TRDD3 (9 bases each). TCRdb gives no J gene; it was assigned here by matching the DNA to germline. CDR1 TSWWSYY and CDR2 QGS come from the germline V gene. V lost 4 bases and J lost 1, with 34 bases in between. The CDR3 covers 22 residues. Here the CDR3 reads CALGGPGLPTFLGDRGTDKLIF. The CDR3 bases are TGTGCTCTTGGGGGGCCCGGCCTTCCTACGTTCTTGGGGGATAGGGGCACCGATAAACTCATCTTT.

In its sample, this clone was seen a few times. The protein TCRdb lists belongs to a much larger clone and differs from this DNA's translation at residue 9, which points to a read error; the protein shown is made from the DNA. This rearrangement joins TRDV1 to TRDJ1, with a possible D match to TRDD3 (6 bases). In the absence of a J gene in TCRdb, the DNA was matched to germline to assign it here. Germline V CDR1 and CDR2: TSWWSYY, QGS. CDR3 length: 15 amino acids. V gave up 2 bases and J gave up 3 bases, with 13 bases separating them. This CDR3 reads CALGEFLGNPDKLIF. The CDR3 region has the DNA TGTGCTCTTGGGGAATTCCTGGGGAATCCCGATAAACTCATCTTT.

This clone has at least ten counts. This DNA translates differently at residue 6 from the TCRdb protein, which is that of a much larger clone; a read error is likely, and the protein shown is the DNA's own translation. The rearrangement joins TRDV2 to TRDJ2; 9 positions match TRDD3. TCRdb records no J gene; here it was assigned by comparing the DNA to germline. V trimming: 0 bases; J trimming: 1 base; junction bases outside the gene matches: 17. The CDR3 covers 21 residues. The germline V gene has CDR1 GEAIGNYY and CDR2 EKD. In DNA form, the CDR3 reads TGTGCCTGTGACACCTCCCTTGACTGGGGGACAAGGGCCTATTTGACAGCACAACTCTTCTTT. Its translation is CACDTSLDWGTRAYLTAQLFF.

This clone showed up just a few times. TCRdb shows a much larger clone's protein in place of this DNA's translation, and the two differ at residue 9, likely through a read error; the protein shown is translated from the DNA. The rearrangement joins TRDV1 to TRDJ1; weak D call: TRDD3 (6 bases). TCRdb does not report a J gene; here it was assigned by matching the DNA to germline references. Germline V CDR1 and CDR2: TSWWSYY, QGS. The CDR3 totals 15 residues. Trimming took off 0 bases at V and 10 bases at J, with 18 bases between the two ends. The CDR3 DNA follows: TGTGCTCTTGGGGAACTGAAAGCTTGGGGATCAAGACTCATCTTT. This translates into CALGELKAWGSRLIF.